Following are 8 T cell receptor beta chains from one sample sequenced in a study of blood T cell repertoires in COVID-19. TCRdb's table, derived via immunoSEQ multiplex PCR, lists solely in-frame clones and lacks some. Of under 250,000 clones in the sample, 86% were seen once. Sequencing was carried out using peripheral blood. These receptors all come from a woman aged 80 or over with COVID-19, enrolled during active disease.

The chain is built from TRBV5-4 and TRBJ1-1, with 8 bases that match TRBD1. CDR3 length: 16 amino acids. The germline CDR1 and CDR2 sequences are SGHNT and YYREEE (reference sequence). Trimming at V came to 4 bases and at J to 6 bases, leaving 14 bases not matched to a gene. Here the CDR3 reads CASSPSGRQGRAEAFF. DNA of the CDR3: TGTGCCAGCAGCCCCTCCGGGAGACAGGGGCGCGCTGAAGCTTTCTTT.

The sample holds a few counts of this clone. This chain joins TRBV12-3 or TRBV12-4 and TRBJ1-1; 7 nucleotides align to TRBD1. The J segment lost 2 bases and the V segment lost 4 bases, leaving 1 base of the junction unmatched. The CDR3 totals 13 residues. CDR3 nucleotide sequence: TGTGCCAGCAGTTGGGACAGAAACACTGAAGCTTTCTTT. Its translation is CASSWDRNTEAFF.

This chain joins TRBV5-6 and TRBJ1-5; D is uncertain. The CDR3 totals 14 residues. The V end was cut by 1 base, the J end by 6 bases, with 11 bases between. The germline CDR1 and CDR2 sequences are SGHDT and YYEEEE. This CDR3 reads CASSLWGGGQPQHF. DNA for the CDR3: TGTGCCAGCAGCTTGTGGGGTGGAGGTCAGCCCCAGCATTTT. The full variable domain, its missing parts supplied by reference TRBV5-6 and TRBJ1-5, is DAGVTQSPTHLIKTRGQQVTLRCSPKSGHDTVSWYQQALGQGPQFIFQYYEEEERQRGNFPDRFSGHQFPNYSSELNVNALLLGDSALYLCASSLWGGGQPQHFGDGTRLSIL.

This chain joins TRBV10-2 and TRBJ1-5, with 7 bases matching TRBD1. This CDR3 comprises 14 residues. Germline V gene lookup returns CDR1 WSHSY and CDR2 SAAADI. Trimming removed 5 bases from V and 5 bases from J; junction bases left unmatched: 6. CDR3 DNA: TGCGCCAGCAGTTCCGACAGGGAATATCAGCCCCAGCATTTT. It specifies CASSSDREYQPQHF.

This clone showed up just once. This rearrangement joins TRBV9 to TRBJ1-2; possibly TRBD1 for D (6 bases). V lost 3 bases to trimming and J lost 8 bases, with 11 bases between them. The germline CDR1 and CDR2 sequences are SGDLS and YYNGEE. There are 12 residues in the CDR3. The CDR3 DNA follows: TGTGCCAGCAGCGGTACAGGGTTGGGCTACACCTTC. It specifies CASSGTGLGYTF.

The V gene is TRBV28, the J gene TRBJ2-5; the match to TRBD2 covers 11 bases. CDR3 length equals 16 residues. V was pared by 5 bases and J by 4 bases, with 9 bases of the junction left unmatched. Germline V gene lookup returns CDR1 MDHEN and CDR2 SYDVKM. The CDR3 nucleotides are TGTGCCAGCAGTCTAGCTAGCGGGGGGACGGGAGAGACCCAGTACTTC. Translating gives CASSLASGGTGETQYF.

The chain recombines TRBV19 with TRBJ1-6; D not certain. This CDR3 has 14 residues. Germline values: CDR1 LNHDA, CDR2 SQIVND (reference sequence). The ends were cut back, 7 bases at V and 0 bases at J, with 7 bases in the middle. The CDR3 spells CASTPSSYNSPLHF. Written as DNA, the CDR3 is TGTGCCAGTACTCCGAGCTCCTATAATTCACCCCTCCACTTT.

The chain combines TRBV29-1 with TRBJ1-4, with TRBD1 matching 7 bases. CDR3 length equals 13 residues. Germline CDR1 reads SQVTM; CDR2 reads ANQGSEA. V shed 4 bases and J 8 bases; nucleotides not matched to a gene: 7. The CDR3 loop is CSVVAQGEEKLFF. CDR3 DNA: TGCAGCGTTGTAGCCCAGGGGGAGGAAAAACTGTTTTTT.